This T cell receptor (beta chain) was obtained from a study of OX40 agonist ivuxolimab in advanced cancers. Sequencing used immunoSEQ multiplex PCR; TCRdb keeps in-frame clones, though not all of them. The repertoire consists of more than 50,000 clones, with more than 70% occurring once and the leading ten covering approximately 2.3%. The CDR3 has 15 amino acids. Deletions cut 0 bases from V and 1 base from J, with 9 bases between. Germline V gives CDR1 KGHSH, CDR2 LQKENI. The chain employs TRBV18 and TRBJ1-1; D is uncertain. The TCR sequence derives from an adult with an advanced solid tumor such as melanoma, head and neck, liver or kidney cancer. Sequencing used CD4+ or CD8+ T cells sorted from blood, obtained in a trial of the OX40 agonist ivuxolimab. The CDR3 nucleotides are TGTGCCAGCTCACCACCGAACGGGCGGAACACTGAAGCTTTCTTT. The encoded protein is CASSPPNGRNTEAFF. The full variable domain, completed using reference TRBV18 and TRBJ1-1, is NAGVMQNPRHLVRRRGQEARLRCSPMKGHSHVYWYRQLPEEGLKFMVYLQKENIIDESGMPKERFSAEFPKEGPSILRIQQVVRGDSAAYFCASSPPNGRNTEAFFGQGTRLTVV.